These T cell receptor beta chains were read from a single sample in a study of cytomegalovirus exposure and HLA in healthy donors. Data came from immunoSEQ multiplex PCR; TCRdb stores just in-frame clones and leaves some out. Found here are some 100,000 clones, about 72% of them singletons; the top ten hold around 16%. Material for sequencing was PBMCs. These receptors were taken from a man aged 45-60 years in good health and CMV-seropositive. The CDR3 runs from the conserved cysteine through the conserved F or W. The D gene is left open where the match is weak. Only some rows state a clone size, as once, few, many or a class for expanded clones.

cdr3_nt: TGTGCCAGCAGCTTAATCCTAGCGGGGGGACTCAAGTGGGAGACCCAGTACTTC
cdr3_aa: CASSLILAGGLKWETQYF
j_call: TRBJ2-5
clone_size: .
d_call: TRBD2
v_call: TRBV7-4
cdr3_length: 18

cdr3_nt: TGTGCCAGCTCACAACTCTACGAGCAGTACTTC
cdr3_aa: CASSQLYEQYF
j_call: TRBJ2-7
clone_size: .
d_call: .
v_call: TRBV18
cdr3_length: 11

cdr3_nt: TGTGCCAGCAGTTACGAGATGAACACTGAAGCTTTCTTT
cdr3_aa: CASSYEMNTEAFF
j_call: TRBJ1-1
clone_size: few
d_call: .
v_call: TRBV6-5
cdr3_length: 13

cdr3_nt: TGTGCCAGCAGTGCAAACAGGGGAGCTTTCTTT
cdr3_aa: CASSANRGAFF
j_call: TRBJ1-1
clone_size: few
d_call: TRBD1
v_call: TRBV25-1
cdr3_length: 11

cdr3_nt: TGTGCCAGCAGCTTAATGACAGGGCTCTACAATGAGCAGTTCTTC
cdr3_aa: CASSLMTGLYNEQFF
j_call: TRBJ2-1
clone_size: .
d_call: TRBD1
v_call: TRBV5-4
cdr3_length: 15

cdr3_nt: TGTGCCAGCAGTTACCTAGCGGGAGGATACAATGAGCAGTTCTTC
cdr3_aa: CASSYLAGGYNEQFF
j_call: TRBJ2-1
clone_size: .
d_call: TRBD2
v_call: TRBV25-1
cdr3_length: 15

cdr3_nt: TGTGCCATCAGTAAAACTAGCGGATACGAGCAGTACTTC
cdr3_aa: CAISKTSGYEQYF
j_call: TRBJ2-7
clone_size: .
d_call: TRBD2
v_call: TRBV10-3
cdr3_length: 13

cdr3_nt: TGTGCCAGCAGTTTATCCCCCTCCAGTGTGGGGGCGGACTATGGCTACACCTTC
cdr3_aa: CASSLSPSSVGADYGYTF
j_call: TRBJ1-2
clone_size: .
d_call: .
v_call: TRBV27
cdr3_length: 18

cdr3_nt: TGTGCCAGCAGCTCTGGACAGGAGAAAAAACTGTTTTTT
cdr3_aa: CASSSGQEKKLFF
j_call: TRBJ1-4
clone_size: .
d_call: TRBD1
v_call: TRBV7-9
cdr3_length: 13

cdr3_nt: TGTGCCACCAGCAAACGGGACAGGGTGAGCTACGAGCAGTACTTC
cdr3_aa: CATSKRDRVSYEQYF
j_call: TRBJ2-7
clone_size: few
d_call: TRBD1
v_call: TRBV15
cdr3_length: 15

cdr3_nt: TGTGCCAGCAGCTACCTAGCGGGAGGGCGCAATGAGCAGTTCTTC
cdr3_aa: CASSYLAGGRNEQFF
j_call: TRBJ2-1
clone_size: .
d_call: TRBD2
v_call: TRBV7-2
cdr3_length: 15